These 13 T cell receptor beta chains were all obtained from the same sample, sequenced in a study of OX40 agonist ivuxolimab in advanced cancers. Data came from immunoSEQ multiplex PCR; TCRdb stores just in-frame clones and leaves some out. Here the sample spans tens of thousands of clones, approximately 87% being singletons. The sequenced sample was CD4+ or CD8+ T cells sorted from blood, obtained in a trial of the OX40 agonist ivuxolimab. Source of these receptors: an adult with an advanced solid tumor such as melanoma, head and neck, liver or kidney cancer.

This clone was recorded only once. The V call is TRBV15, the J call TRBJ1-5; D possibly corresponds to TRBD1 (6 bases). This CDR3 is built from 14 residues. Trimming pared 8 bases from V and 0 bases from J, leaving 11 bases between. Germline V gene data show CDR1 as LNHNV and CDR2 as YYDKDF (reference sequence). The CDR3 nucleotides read TGTGCCACCCGCGGGGGCTATAGCAATCAGCCCCAGCATTTT. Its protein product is CATRGGYSNQPQHF.

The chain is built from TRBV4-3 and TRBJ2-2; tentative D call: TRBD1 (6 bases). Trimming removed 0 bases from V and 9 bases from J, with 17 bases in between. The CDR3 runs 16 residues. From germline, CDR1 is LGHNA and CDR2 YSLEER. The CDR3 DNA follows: TGCGCCAGCAGCCAAGACTCAACAGGACAGATGTGGGAGCTGTTTTTT. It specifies CASSQDSTGQMWELFF.

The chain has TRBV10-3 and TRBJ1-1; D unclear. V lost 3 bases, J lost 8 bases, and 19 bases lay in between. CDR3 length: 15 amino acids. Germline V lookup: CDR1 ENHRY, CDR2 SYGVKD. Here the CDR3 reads CAISDPPSGSGEAFF. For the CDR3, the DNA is TGTGCCATCAGTGACCCCCCTAGTGGTTCGGGGGAAGCTTTCTTT.

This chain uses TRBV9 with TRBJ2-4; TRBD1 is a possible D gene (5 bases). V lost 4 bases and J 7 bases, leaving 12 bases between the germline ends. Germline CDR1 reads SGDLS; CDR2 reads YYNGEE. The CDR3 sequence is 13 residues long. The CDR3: CASSPPRANIQYF. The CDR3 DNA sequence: TGTGCCAGCAGCCCGCCCAGGGCTAACATTCAGTACTTC. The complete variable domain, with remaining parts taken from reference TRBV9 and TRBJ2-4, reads DSGVTQTPKHLITATGQRVTLRCSPRSGDLSVYWYQQSLDQGLQFLIQYYNGEERAKGNILERFSAQQFPDLHSELNLSSLELGDSALYFCASSPPRANIQYFGAGTRLSVL.

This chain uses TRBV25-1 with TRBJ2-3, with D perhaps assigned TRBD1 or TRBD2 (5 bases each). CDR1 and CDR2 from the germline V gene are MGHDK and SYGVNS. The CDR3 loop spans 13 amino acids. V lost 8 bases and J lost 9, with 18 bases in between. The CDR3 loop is CASSTPGTETQYF. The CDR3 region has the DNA TGTGCCAGCTCCACCCCGGGGACGGAAACGCAGTATTTT.

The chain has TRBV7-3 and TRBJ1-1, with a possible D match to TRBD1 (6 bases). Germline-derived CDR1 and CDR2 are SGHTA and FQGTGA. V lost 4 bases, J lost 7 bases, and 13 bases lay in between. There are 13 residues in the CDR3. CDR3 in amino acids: CASSSTGPSEAFF. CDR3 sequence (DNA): TGTGCCAGCAGCTCTACAGGGCCCAGTGAAGCTTTCTTT.

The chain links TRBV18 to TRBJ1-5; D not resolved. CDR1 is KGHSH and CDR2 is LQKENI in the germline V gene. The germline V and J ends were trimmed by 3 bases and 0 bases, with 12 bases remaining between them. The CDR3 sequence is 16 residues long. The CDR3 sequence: CASSPTPGNSNQPQHF. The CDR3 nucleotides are TGTGCCAGCTCACCTACGCCCGGGAATAGCAATCAGCCCCAGCATTTT.

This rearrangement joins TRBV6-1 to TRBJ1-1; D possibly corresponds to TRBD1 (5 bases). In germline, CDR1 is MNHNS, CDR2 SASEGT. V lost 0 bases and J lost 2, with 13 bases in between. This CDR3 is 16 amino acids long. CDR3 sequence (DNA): TGTGCCAGCAGTGAAGCAGCAGCGACAGAAAACACTGAAGCTTTCTTT. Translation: CASSEAAATENTEAFF.

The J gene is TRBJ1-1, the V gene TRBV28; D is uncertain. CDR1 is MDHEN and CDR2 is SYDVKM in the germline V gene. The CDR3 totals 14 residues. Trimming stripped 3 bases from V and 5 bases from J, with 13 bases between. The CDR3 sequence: CASSFGRAVTEAFF. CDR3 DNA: TGTGCCAGCAGTTTCGGGAGGGCGGTTACTGAAGCTTTCTTT.

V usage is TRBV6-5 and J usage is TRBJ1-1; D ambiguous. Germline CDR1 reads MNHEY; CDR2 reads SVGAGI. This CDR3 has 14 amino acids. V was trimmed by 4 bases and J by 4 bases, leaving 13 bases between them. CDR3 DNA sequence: TGTGCCAGCAGTTTACCTATCAGAGGCACTGAAGCTTTCTTT. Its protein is CASSLPIRGTEAFF.

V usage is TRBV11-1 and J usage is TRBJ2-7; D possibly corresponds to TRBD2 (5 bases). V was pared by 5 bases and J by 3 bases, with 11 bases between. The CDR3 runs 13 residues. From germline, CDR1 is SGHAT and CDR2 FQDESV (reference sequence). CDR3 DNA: TGTGCCAGCAGCCCTGTCGGGATCTACGAGCAGTACTTC. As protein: CASSPVGIYEQYF.

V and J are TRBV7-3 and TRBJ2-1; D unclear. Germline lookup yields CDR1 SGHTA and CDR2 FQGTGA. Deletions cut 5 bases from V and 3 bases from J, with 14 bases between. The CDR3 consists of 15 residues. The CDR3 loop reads CASSPTPNLYNEQFF. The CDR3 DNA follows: TGTGCCAGCAGCCCCACCCCGAACCTCTACAATGAGCAGTTCTTC.

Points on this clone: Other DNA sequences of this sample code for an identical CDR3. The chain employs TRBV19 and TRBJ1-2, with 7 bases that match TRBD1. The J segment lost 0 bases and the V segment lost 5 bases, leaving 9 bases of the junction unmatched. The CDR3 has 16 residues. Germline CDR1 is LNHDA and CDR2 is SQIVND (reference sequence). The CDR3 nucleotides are TGTGCCAGTAGTCGTGACAGGGTGGGAGCTAACTATGGCTACACCTTC. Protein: CASSRDRVGANYGYTF.